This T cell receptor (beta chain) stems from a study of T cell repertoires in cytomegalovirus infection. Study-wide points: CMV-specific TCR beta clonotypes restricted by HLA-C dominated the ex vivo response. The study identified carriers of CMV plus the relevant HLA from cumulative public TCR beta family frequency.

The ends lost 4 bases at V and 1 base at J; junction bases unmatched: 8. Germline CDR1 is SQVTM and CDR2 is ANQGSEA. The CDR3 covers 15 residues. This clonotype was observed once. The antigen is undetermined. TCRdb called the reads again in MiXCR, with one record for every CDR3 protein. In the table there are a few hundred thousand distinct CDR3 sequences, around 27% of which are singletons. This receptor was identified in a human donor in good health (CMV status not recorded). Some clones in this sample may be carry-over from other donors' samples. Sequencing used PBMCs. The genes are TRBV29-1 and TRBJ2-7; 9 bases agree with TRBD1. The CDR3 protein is CSVGGDRALSYEQYV. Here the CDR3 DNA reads TGCAGCGTTGGAGGGGACAGGGCCCTTTCCTACGAGCAGTACGTC.